A selection of T cell receptor beta chains follows, all from one sample in a study of blood T cell repertoires in COVID-19. Produced via immunoSEQ multiplex PCR; TCRdb's table is partial and in-frame only. Of approximately 350,000 clones in the sample, more than 75% are singletons; the top ten hold around 6%. Material: peripheral blood. The origin of the receptors is a woman in her forties or fifties with COVID-19, enrolled during active disease. CDR3s include the opening cysteine and the closing phenylalanine or tryptophan. The D gene is left open where the match is weak. Only part of the rows carry a size: once, few, many, or a class if the clone is expanded.

clone size,D gene,J gene,V gene,CDR3 DNA,CDR3 protein
-,-,TRBJ2-3,TRBV27,TGTGCCAGCCAAAGGGCTCTTAGGACTTCTGATACGCAGTATTTT,CASQRALRTSDTQYF
-,-,TRBJ2-7,TRBV29-1,TGCAGCGTTACACATTCGGGACACTTCTACGAGCAGTACTTC,CSVTHSGHFYEQYF
-,TRBD2,TRBJ2-1,TRBV7-3,TGTGCCAGCAGCCCGCCGGAGACTAGCGGGAGGAATGAGCAGTTCTTC,CASSPPETSGRNEQFF
-,-,TRBJ1-1,TRBV5-1,TGCGCCAGCAGCGCCTCAGGACAGAGAAACACTGAAGCTTTCTTT,CASSASGQRNTEAFF
-,TRBD1,TRBJ1-2,TRBV12-5,TGTGCTAGTGGGTGGGACAGGGGGTTCATAGGCTACACCTTC,CASGWDRGFIGYTF
-,TRBD2,TRBJ2-3,TRBV7-9,TGTGCCAGCAGCCCGGCTTCTAGCGGGAGGGCCCTAACGGATACGCAGTATTTT,CASSPASSGRALTDTQYF
-,TRBD1,TRBJ1-2,TRBV3-1/TRBV3-2,TGTGCCAGCAGCCAAGATATGGGACAGGCGGTTGCCTTATCTAACTATGGTGGCTACACCTTC,CASSQDMGQAVALSNYGGYTF
-,-,TRBJ2-3,TRBV6-2/TRBV6-3,TGTGCCAGCAGTTACGAACTAGTGAGAGATACGCAGTATTTT,CASSYELVRDTQYF
-,TRBD1,TRBJ1-2,TRBV4-1,TGCGCCAGCAGCCTGCAAGGCGACAGGGGAGATGGCTACACCTTC,CASSLQGDRGDGYTF
-,TRBD1,TRBJ1-2,TRBV7-9,TGTGCCAGCTCACCTGGCCAGGGGGAATCCGACGGCTACACCTTC,CASSPGQGESDGYTF
once,-,TRBJ1-1,TRBV19,TGTGCCAGTAAGACAGGAGTTATGAACACTGAAGCTTTCTTT,CASKTGVMNTEAFF
-,TRBD2,TRBJ2-5,TRBV4-3,TGCGCCAGCAGCCAAGGGGTAGCGGGAGGGCTGGAGACCCAGTACTTC,CASSQGVAGGLETQYF
-,-,TRBJ2-1,TRBV28,TGTGCCAGCAGTTTTGCTAGTACCTACAATGAGCAGTTCTTC,CASSFASTYNEQFF
-,TRBD2,TRBJ2-5,TRBV7-8,TGTGCCAGCAGCCACCGGGACTATAGTAAGAGCGAGACCCAGTACTTC,CASSHRDYSKSETQYF
-,TRBD1,TRBJ2-4,TRBV3-1/TRBV3-2,TGTGCCAGCAGTCATAAGAGACGACAGGGGAGGAAAAACATTCAGTACTTC,CASSHKRRQGRKNIQYF
once,TRBD1,TRBJ1-3,TRBV18,TGTGCCAGCTCACCCTCCACAGGGGGGAGCTCTGGAAACACCATATATTTT,CASSPSTGGSSGNTIYF
-,-,TRBJ2-5,TRBV12-3/TRBV12-4,TGTGCCAGCAGTCCGAGGGAGACCCAGTACTTC,CASSPRETQYF